This TCR beta chain was sequenced in a study of cytomegalovirus exposure and HLA in healthy donors. About this clone: Its antigen is not known.

Study outcomes and limitations: Associated with cytomegalovirus, according to the listing, were around 170 TCR beta chains. Later analysis suggested most CMV-associated TCR beta chains were HLA-restricted. HLA alleles showed associations with fewer than 20,000 TCR beta sequences in a later analysis, at a 0.05 false discovery rate.

The PCR contained 60 Vbeta and 13 Jbeta primers. This table comes from immunoSEQ multiplex PCR, and its TCRdb copy is limited to in-frame clones, with some not included. This sample has around 140,000 clones, with approximately 90% found just once. The ends were cut back, 2 bases at V and 9 bases at J, with 17 bases in the middle. Germline assignment: CDR1 SGHVS and CDR2 FQNEAQ. CDR3 length: 15 residues. The sample consisted of PBMCs. The rearrangement uses TRBV7-8 and TRBJ2-1, with TRBD1 as a possible D gene (5 bases). The clonotype originates from a woman between 25 and 40 years old in good health and CMV-seronegative. The CDR3 sequence: CASSLTAGNMGEQFF. The CDR3 DNA follows: TGTGCCAGCAGCTTAACGGCAGGGAATATGGGTGAGCAGTTCTTC.